This T cell receptor (beta chain) came from a study of T cell changes during pregnancy in multiple sclerosis. V dropped 5 bases and J dropped 5; count of bases not matched to a gene: 4. CDR3 length: 13 residues. Per germline, CDR1 GTSNPN and CDR2 SVGIG (reference sequence). TCRdb keeps only in-frame clones here, not all; method: immunoSEQ multiplex PCR. The repertoire includes roughly 45,000 clones, 90% of them detected once, and approximately 5% sits in the top ten. Sequenced here: peripheral blood, sampled in the second trimester of pregnancy. The rearrangement joins TRBV30 to TRBJ2-7, with 12 bases that match TRBD1. The clonotype originates from a female donor in good health, enrolled as a control in a pregnancy study. CDR3 sequence: CAWDRDRGHEQYF. The CDR3 bases are TGTGCCTGGGACCGGGACAGGGGGCACGAGCAGTACTTC.